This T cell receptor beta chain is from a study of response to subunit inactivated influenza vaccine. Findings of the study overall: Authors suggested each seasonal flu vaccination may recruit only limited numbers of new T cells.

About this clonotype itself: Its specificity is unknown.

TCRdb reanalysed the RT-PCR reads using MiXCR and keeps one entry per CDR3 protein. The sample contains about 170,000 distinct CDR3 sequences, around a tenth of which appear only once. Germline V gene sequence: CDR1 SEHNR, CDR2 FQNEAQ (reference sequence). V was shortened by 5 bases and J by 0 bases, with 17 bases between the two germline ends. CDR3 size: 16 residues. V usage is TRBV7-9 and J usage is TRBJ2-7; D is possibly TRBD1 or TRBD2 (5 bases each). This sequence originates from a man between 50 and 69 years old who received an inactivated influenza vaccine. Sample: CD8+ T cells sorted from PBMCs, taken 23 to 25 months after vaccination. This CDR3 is CASSKGTGYHSYEQYF. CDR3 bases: TGTGCCAGCAGCAAGGGGACGGGTTATCACTCCTACGAGCAGTACTTC.